Reported below is one T cell receptor beta chain. Antigen specificity is unknown. The assay was immunoSEQ multiplex PCR, and TCRdb's table has in-frame clones only and misses some. This repertoire shows some 23,000 clones, over 65% found once; its top ten account for roughly 9%. This entry is derived from a study of a mutant IDH1 vaccine in newly diagnosed glioma. Study-level information: Vaccinations were initiated 4-6 weeks following radiotherapy alone, or were given together with temozolomide cycles. Patients were pretreated with radiotherapy, temozolomide, or both, mostly both.

The V gene's germline CDR1 is SGHRS and CDR2 YFSETQ. The CDR3 length is 16 residues. The J segment lost 0 bases and the V segment lost 0 bases, leaving 4 bases of the junction unmatched. The time point denotes: week 11, during vaccination. The content of each vaccine dose was 300 ug of mutant IDH1 20-mer peptide, and topical imiquimod accompanied it. Newly diagnosed WHO grade 3 or 4 IDH1-mutant, ATRX-lost astrocytomas were identified in the donors. V and J are TRBV5-1 and TRBJ2-3, with TRBD2 matching over 7 bases. The sample in question was PBMCs, obtained from a glioma patient whose treatment included an IDH1 peptide vaccine. The receptor was derived from a young woman with glioma. In nucleotides, the CDR3 is TGCGCCAGCAGCTTGGGTGCGGGAGCTAGCACAGATACGCAGTATTTT. Its translation is CASSLGAGASTDTQYF. Full variable domain (missing parts from reference TRBV5-1 and TRBJ2-3): KAGVTQTPRYLIKTRGQQVTLSCSPISGHRSVSWYQQTPGQGLQFLFEYFSETQRNKGNFPGRFSGRQFSNSRSEMNVSTLELGDSALYLCASSLGAGASTDTQYFGPGTRLTVL.